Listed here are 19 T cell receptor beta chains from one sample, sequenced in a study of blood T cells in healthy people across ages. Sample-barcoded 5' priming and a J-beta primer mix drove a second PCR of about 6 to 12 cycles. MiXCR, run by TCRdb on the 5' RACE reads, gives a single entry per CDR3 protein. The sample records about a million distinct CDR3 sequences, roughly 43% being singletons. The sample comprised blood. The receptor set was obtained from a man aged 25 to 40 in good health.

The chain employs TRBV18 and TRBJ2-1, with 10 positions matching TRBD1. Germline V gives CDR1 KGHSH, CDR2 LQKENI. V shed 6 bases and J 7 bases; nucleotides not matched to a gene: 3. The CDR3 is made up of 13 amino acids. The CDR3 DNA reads TGTGCCAGCTCGGACAGGGGGAGTAATGAGCAGTTCTTC. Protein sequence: CASSDRGSNEQFF.

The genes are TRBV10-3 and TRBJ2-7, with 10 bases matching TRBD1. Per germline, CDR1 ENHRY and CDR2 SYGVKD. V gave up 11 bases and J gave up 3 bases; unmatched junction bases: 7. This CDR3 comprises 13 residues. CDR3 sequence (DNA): TGTGCCTCGCGACAGGGGGCTTACTACGAGCAGTACTTC. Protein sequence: CASRQGAYYEQYF.

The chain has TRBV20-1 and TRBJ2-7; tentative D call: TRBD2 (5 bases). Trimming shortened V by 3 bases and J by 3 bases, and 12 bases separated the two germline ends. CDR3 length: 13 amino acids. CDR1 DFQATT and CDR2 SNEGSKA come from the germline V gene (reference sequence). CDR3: CSASPIGGYEQYF. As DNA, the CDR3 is TGCAGTGCTAGCCCCATCGGAGGCTACGAGCAGTACTTC.

The CDR3 coding sequence is TGCAGTGCTTTCCCCCGGACACCTTCCTACGAGCAGTACTTC. Amino acids: CSAFPRTPSYEQYF. J is TRBJ2-7 and V is TRBV20-1; D might be TRBD1 (5 bases). Deletions cut 5 bases from V and 1 base from J, with 15 bases between. The germline V gene encodes CDR1 DFQATT and CDR2 SNEGSKA (reference sequence). This CDR3 is built from 14 residues.

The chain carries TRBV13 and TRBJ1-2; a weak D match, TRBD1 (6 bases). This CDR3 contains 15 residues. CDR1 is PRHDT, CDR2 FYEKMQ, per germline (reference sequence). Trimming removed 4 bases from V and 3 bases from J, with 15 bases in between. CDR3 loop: CASSSPTRGDYGYTF. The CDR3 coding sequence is TGTGCCAGCAGCTCACCGACCAGGGGTGACTATGGCTACACCTTC.

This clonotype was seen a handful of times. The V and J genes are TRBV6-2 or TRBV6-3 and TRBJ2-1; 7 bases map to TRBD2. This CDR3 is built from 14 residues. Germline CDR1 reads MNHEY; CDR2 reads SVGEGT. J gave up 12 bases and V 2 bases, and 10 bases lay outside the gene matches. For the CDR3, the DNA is TGTGCCAGCAGTTACCCCGGGGGGACGAAATGGCAGTTCTTC. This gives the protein CASSYPGGTKWQFF.

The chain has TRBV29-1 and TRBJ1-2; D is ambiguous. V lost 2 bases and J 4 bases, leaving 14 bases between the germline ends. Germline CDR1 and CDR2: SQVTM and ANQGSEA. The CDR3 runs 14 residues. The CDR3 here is CSVESKGRSYGYTF. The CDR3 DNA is TGCAGCGTTGAATCTAAGGGCAGAAGCTATGGCTACACCTTC.

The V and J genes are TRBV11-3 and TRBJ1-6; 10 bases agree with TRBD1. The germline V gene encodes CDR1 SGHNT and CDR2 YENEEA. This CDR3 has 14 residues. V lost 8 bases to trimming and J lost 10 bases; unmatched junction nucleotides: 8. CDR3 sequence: CASGGQGGQSPLHF. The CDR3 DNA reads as TGTGCCAGCGGCGGACAGGGGGGACAGTCACCCCTCCACTTT.

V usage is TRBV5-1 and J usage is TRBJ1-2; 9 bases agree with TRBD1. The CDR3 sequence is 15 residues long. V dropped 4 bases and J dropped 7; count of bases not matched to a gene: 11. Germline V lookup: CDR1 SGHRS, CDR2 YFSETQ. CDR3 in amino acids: CASSTSGTGSIGYTF. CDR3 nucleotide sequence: TGCGCCAGCAGCACCTCCGGGACAGGGTCTATTGGCTACACCTTC.

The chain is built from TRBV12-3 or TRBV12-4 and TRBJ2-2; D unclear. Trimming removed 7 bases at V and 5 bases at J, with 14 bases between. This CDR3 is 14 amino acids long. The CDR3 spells CASTPAGTTGELFF. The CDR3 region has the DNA TGTGCCAGCACCCCTGCCGGCACTACCGGGGAGCTGTTTTTT.

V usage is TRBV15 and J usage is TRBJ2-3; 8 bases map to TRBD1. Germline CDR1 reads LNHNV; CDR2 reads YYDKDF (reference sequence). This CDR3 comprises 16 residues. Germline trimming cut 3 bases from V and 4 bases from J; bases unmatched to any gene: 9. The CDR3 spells CATSRSGQVGSDTQYF. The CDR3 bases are TGTGCCACCAGCAGGTCGGGACAGGTCGGGTCAGATACGCAGTATTTT.

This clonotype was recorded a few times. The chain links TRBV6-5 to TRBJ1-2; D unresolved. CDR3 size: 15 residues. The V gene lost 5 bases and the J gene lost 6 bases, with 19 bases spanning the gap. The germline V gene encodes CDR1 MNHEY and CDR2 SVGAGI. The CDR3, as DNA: TGTGCCAGCAGTCCTACGGTCCAGACTCTGAATGGCTACACCTTC. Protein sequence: CASSPTVQTLNGYTF.

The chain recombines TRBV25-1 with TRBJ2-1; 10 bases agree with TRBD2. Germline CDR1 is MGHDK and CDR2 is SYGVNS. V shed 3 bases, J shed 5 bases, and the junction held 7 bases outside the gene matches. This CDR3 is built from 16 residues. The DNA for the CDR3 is TGTGCCAGCAGTGACCGTAGCGGGGGGCCCAACAATGAGCAGTTCTTC. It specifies CASSDRSGGPNNEQFF.

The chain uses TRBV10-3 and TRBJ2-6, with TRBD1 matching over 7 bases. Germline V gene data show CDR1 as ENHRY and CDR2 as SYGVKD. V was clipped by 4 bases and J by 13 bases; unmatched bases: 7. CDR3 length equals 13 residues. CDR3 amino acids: CAISGPTGLVLTF. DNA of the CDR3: TGTGCCATCAGTGGTCCGACAGGGTTGGTCCTGACTTTC.

For the CDR3, the DNA is TGCAGTGCCCAAGAGGGGCCAGGTGCCTCCTACGAGCAGTACTTC. Translation gives CSAQEGPGASYEQYF. The gene calls are TRBV20-1 and TRBJ2-5, with D possibly called TRBD1 or TRBD2 (5 bases each). Judging by the DNA end, TRBJ2-7 fits better; the J call may be wrong. Germline V gene lookup returns CDR1 DFQATT and CDR2 SNEGSKA (reference sequence). The CDR3 runs 15 residues.

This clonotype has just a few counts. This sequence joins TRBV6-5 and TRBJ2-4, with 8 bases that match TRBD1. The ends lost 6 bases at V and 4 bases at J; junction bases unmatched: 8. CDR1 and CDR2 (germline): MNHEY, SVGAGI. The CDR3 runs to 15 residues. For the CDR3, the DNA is TGTGCCAGCAGCCCTGGACAGGGCAATAAAAACATTCAGTACTTC. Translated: CASSPGQGNKNIQYF.

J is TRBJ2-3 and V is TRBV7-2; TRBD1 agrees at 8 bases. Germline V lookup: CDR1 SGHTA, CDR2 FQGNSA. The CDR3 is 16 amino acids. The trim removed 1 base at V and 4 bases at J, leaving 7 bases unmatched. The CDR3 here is CASSLVPRQGSDTQYF. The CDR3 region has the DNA TGTGCCAGCAGCTTAGTCCCCCGACAGGGGTCAGATACGCAGTATTTT.

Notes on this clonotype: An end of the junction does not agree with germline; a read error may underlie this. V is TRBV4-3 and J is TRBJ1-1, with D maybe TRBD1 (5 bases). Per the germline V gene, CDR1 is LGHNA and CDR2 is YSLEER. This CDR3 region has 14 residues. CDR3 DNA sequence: TGCGCCGGCAGCCAAGTGGGGGGATCCACTGAAGCTTTCTTT. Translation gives CAGSQVGGSTEAFF.

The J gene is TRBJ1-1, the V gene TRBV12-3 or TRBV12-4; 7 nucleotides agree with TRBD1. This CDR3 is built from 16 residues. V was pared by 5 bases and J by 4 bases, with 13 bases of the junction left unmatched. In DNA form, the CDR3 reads TGTGCCAGCAGTCACTGGGCTACAGGGGCTACCACTGAAGCTTTCTTT. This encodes CASSHWATGATTEAFF.